This T cell receptor beta chain is from a study of T cell changes during pregnancy in multiple sclerosis. Method: immunoSEQ multiplex PCR; TCRdb's copy keeps in-frame clones and lacks some. Altogether 70,000 to 95,000 clones are present, about 93% being singletons, with the ten largest covering about 4.5%. The CDR3 runs 15 residues. V lost 2 bases, J lost 1 base, and 4 bases stayed unmatched. Germline-derived CDR1 and CDR2 are KGHSH and LQKENI. The receptor's source is a female donor with multiple sclerosis, enrolled in a pregnancy study. Sequencing used peripheral blood, obtained in the first trimester of pregnancy. This sequence joins TRBV18 and TRBJ2-7; 8 bases map to TRBD1. The CDR3 DNA sequence: TGTGCCAGCTCACCAGAGGACAGGGAGTCCTACGAGCAGTACTTC. Its protein is CASSPEDRESYEQYF.